This paragraph reports one TCR beta chain. The source of the sample is a study of graft-versus-host responses after intestinal transplantation. Repertoires were generated with immunoSEQ multiplex PCR, while TCRdb's copy carries only in-frame clones and drops some. The sample includes 40,000 or so clones, approximately 89% of them seen just once. Looked up from germline, CDR1 is SGHDT and CDR2 is YYEEEE. CDR3 length: 15 amino acids. V lost 2 bases to trimming and J lost 0 bases, with 8 bases between them. The TCR sequence derives from a human patient who received an intestinal transplant, so some T cells may come from the graft donor. V and J are TRBV5-6 and TRBJ2-2; D gene ambiguous. The sample here was PBMCs, taken around 280 days after transplant. In nucleotides, the CDR3 is TGTGCCAGCAGCTTAGAGCCCACGAACACCGGGGAGCTGTTTTTT. It is translated as CASSLEPTNTGELFF.